This T cell receptor beta chain was obtained from a study of blood T cells in healthy people across ages. Concerning this clonotype itself: What it binds is unknown.

Study-level findings and limits: Correlation between TCR beta diversity and naive T cell percentage was strong.

A second roughly 6 to 12 cycle PCR used barcoded and J-beta primers. Carrying 12 random nucleotides, a template-switch adaptor labeled each individual cDNA molecule. Each CDR3 protein gets one entry after TCRdb re-called the 5' RACE reads with MiXCR. The sample lists some 1,500,000 distinct CDR3 sequences, under 55% occurring once. Donors were healthy Caucasian individuals from Russia aged roughly 6 to 95. The extraction recovered at least 5.5 micrograms of total RNA per sample. The CDR3 loop spans 13 amino acids. Germline assignment: CDR1 SQVTM and CDR2 ANQGSEA. This receptor was taken from a woman younger than 30 in good health. The sample comprised blood. This chain joins TRBV29-1 and TRBJ2-1; D gene unclear. The closer fit of TRBJ2-7 to the DNA end suggests the J call may be wrong. The CDR3 here is CSVRSSSYNEQYF. CDR3 nucleotides: TGCAGCGTCCGTTCCAGCTCCTACAATGAGCAGTACTTC.